The 11 T cell receptor beta chains below all came from one sample that was sequenced in a study of blood T cell repertoires in COVID-19. Sequencing used immunoSEQ multiplex PCR; TCRdb keeps in-frame clones, though not all of them. The data contain over 250,000 clones, approximately 90% of them singletons. The sequenced sample was PBMCs or T cells enriched from blood (not recorded which). These receptor sequences come from a man between 40 and 49 years old who had recovered from COVID-19.

CDR3 sequence (DNA): TGTGCCAGCAGCCCCAAGCTCTCGGGACAGCTCTATGGCTACACCTTC. It yields the protein CASSPKLSGQLYGYTF. The rearrangement uses TRBV9 and TRBJ1-2, with 7 bases matching TRBD1. Germline values: CDR1 SGDLS, CDR2 YYNGEE. The V and J ends lost 4 bases and 4 bases, in that order; junction bases with no gene match: 13. This CDR3 spans 16 amino acids.

The gene calls are TRBV9 and TRBJ2-7; 8 bases fit TRBD1. The CDR3 spans 15 residues. Germline V gene data show CDR1 as SGDLS and CDR2 as YYNGEE. After removal of 3 bases from V and 2 bases from J, the junction contained 7 bases not matched to a gene. This CDR3 is CASSERSGGPYEQYF. The CDR3 nucleotides read TGTGCCAGCAGCGAACGATCAGGGGGCCCCTACGAGCAGTACTTC.

The chain combines TRBV7-6 with TRBJ1-1, with TRBD1 as a possible D gene (5 bases). V was trimmed by 0 bases and J by 1 base, leaving 9 bases between them. CDR3 length: 15 amino acids. Germline V lookup: CDR1 SGHVS, CDR2 FNYEAQ. This chain's CDR3 is CASSLAVTANTEAFF. In nucleotides, the CDR3 is TGTGCCAGCAGCTTAGCAGTGACAGCGAACACTGAAGCTTTCTTT.

The J gene is TRBJ1-3, the V gene TRBV23-1; D gene ambiguous. TRBV23-1 is classed as an ORF, of uncertain function. Trimming left V 1 base short and J 0 bases short, with 13 bases between. The CDR3 loop spans 17 amino acids. CDR3 bases: TGCGCCAGCAGTCAATTAAAGACTACCGTCTCTGGAAACACCATATATTTT. It is translated as CASSQLKTTVSGNTIYF.

The genes are TRBV15 and TRBJ1-1; maybe TRBD1 (5 bases). V was pared by 0 bases and J by 1 base, with 9 bases between. The V gene's germline CDR1 is LNHNV and CDR2 YYDKDF (reference sequence). This CDR3 comprises 15 residues. The CDR3 DNA sequence: TGTGCCACCAGCAGAGATGGACAAAAGAACACTGAAGCTTTCTTT. Residues: CATSRDGQKNTEAFF.

V and J are TRBV19 and TRBJ1-1; weak D call: TRBD1 (5 bases). Looked up from germline, CDR1 is LNHDA and CDR2 is SQIVND (reference sequence). Trimming shortened V by 2 bases and J by 4 bases, and 8 bases separated the two germline ends. The CDR3 runs 13 residues. The CDR3 spells CASSIQGSTEAFF. The CDR3 DNA follows: TGTGCCAGTAGTATACAGGGAAGCACTGAAGCTTTCTTT.

This chain links TRBV2 with TRBJ1-4; 7 bases are a match to TRBD1. In germline, CDR1 is SNHLY, CDR2 FYNNEI. The CDR3 covers 13 residues. V shed 8 bases, J shed 5 bases, and the junction held 5 bases outside the gene matches. The chain's CDR3 is CASHRGANEKLFF. The DNA for the CDR3 is TGTGCCAGCCACAGGGGCGCGAATGAAAAACTGTTTTTT.

The chain recombines TRBV28 with TRBJ1-1; TRBD1 agrees at 7 bases. The V gene's germline CDR1 is MDHEN and CDR2 SYDVKM. V gave up 4 bases and J gave up 10 bases; unmatched junction bases: 0. The CDR3 totals 10 residues. CDR3 protein: CASSSGGAFF. CDR3 coding DNA: TGTGCCAGCAGTTCAGGGGGAGCTTTCTTT.

This chain joins TRBV19 and TRBJ2-3; 7 positions match TRBD2. V trimming: 3 bases; J trimming: 3 bases; junction bases outside the gene matches: 9. Per the germline V gene, CDR1 is LNHDA and CDR2 is SQIVND (reference sequence). The CDR3 loop spans 16 amino acids. The CDR3 protein is CASSIVGGGVTDTQYF. Written as DNA, the CDR3 is TGTGCCAGTAGTATCGTTGGGGGGGGAGTGACAGATACGCAGTATTTT.

The genes are TRBV5-1 and TRBJ1-2, with unresolved D. V lost 0 bases and J lost 0, with 9 bases in between. Germline CDR1 and CDR2: SGHRS and YFSETQ. CDR3 size: 15 residues. The chain's CDR3 is CASSLAVSANYGYTF. CDR3 in DNA: TGCGCCAGCAGCTTGGCCGTAAGCGCTAACTATGGCTACACCTTC.

This chain's CDR3 is CASSLGQVWEQFF. CDR3 bases: TGTGCCAGCAGCTTAGGACAGGTTTGGGAGCAGTTCTTC. The chain has TRBV7-9 and TRBJ2-1; tentative D call: TRBD1 (6 bases). CDR1 is SEHNR, CDR2 FQNEAQ, per germline (reference sequence). CDR3 length equals 13 residues. The V end was cut by 1 base, the J end by 10 bases, with 11 bases between.